The T cell receptor beta chain under discussion was sequenced for a study of technical replicates of blood from a few donors. J was trimmed by 9 bases and V by 2 bases; bases with no gene match: 7. The CDR3 contains 14 residues. Germline values: CDR1 GTSNPN, CDR2 SVGIG (reference sequence). Sequencing used immunoSEQ multiplex PCR; TCRdb keeps in-frame clones, though not all of them. The sample includes about 61,000 clones, roughly 97% of them seen just once. The chain couples TRBV30 to TRBJ1-6; the match to TRBD1 covers 7 bases. The origin of this receptor is a human donor in good health. The sequenced sample was T cells isolated from PBMCs. CDR3 DNA sequence: TGTGCCTGGAGTCGGGACAGTCTTGGTTCACCCCTCCACTTT. Amino acid sequence: CAWSRDSLGSPLHF.